The text below deals with one T cell receptor (beta chain). Its antigen is unidentified. One entry per CDR3 protein results from TCRdb running MiXCR on the reads. Here the sample spans about 470,000 distinct CDR3 sequences, about 39% being singletons. The data belong to a study of T cell repertoires in cytomegalovirus infection. Background on the study: It was the public TCR beta signatures that indicated both CMV infection and matching HLA type.

This CDR3 is 18 amino acids long. The germline CDR1 and CDR2 sequences are SGHTA and FQGNSA. V lost 5 bases to trimming and J lost 0 bases, with 20 bases between them. This TCR came from a human donor in good health (CMV status not recorded). Some clones in this sample may be carry-over from other donors' samples. The rearrangement uses TRBV7-2 and TRBJ1-3; tentative D call: TRBD1 (6 bases). The sample was cultured PBMCs, taken from culture after CMV antigen stimulation. The CDR3 DNA follows: TGTGCCAGCAGCCTAGGGGGGGGCGGGGCTAGCTCTGGAAACACCATATATTTT. Protein product: CASSLGGGGASSGNTIYF.